Following are 24 T cell receptor beta chains from one sample sequenced in a study of beta chain features in type 1 diabetes. Every bit of the isolated RNA underwent reverse transcription, so sequencing read expressed TCRB transcripts. Profiled with immunoSEQ multiplex PCR; TCRdb holds only in-frame clones, not every one. The table lists 110,000 or so clones, roughly 40% of them singletons. Sequenced sample: stem cell memory CD4+ T cells from blood. The receptor source for this set is a woman younger than 35 in good health.

This clone was seen more than once but under ten times. V and J are TRBV9 and TRBJ2-2; TRBD2 agrees at 9 bases. Germline CDR1 reads SGDLS; CDR2 reads YYNGEE. The CDR3 loop spans 15 amino acids. After removal of 1 base from V and 5 bases from J, the junction contained 3 bases not matched to a gene. CDR3 DNA sequence: TGTGCCAGCAGCGTATTGAGCGGGGGGACCGGGGAGCTGTTTTTT. Translating it yields CASSVLSGGTGELFF.

This clone was counted only a few times. V is TRBV5-1 and J is TRBJ2-1; 9 bases are shared with TRBD2. The CDR3 loop spans 16 amino acids. The germline gives CDR1 SGHRS, CDR2 YFSETQ. With 7 bases clipped from V and 5 bases from J, the junction kept 13 bases outside the gene matches. The CDR3 is CASGRERGAFNNEQFF. CDR3 sequence (DNA): TGCGCCAGCGGCAGGGAGCGGGGGGCTTTTAACAATGAGCAGTTCTTC.

This clone has just a few counts. The rearrangement links TRBV7-9 to TRBJ2-7; 10 nucleotides match TRBD1. From germline, CDR1 is SEHNR and CDR2 FQNEAQ (reference sequence). The CDR3 sequence is 16 residues long. The J segment lost 0 bases and the V segment lost 4 bases, leaving 6 bases of the junction unmatched. The CDR3 spells CASSWPGQGPSYEQYF. CDR3 nucleotide sequence: TGTGCCAGCAGCTGGCCGGGACAGGGGCCCTCCTACGAGCAGTACTTC.

The chain joins TRBV30 to TRBJ2-2, with D uncertain. CDR3 length equals 14 residues. Trimming removed 0 bases from V and 6 bases from J, with 11 bases in between. The germline V gene encodes CDR1 GTSNPN and CDR2 SVGIG (reference sequence). DNA for the CDR3: TGTGCCTGGAGTGTACGATGGGCACCCGGGGAGCTGTTTTTT. Its protein is CAWSVRWAPGELFF. Complete variable domain (other parts from reference TRBV30 and TRBJ2-2): SQTIHQWPATLVQPVGSPLSLECTVEGTSNPNLYWYRQAAGRGLQLLFYSVGIGQISSEVPQNLSASRPQDRQFILSSKKLLLSDSGFYLCAWSVRWAPGELFFGEGSRLTVL.

The chain employs TRBV7-9 and TRBJ2-1; 7 bases map to TRBD2. J was trimmed by 5 bases and V by 6 bases; bases with no gene match: 4. The CDR3 spans 13 residues. The germline CDR1 and CDR2 sequences are SEHNR and FQNEAQ (reference sequence). This CDR3 reads CASRRSGDNEQFF. The CDR3 nucleotides are TGTGCCAGCAGACGCAGCGGGGACAATGAGCAGTTCTTC.

V gene TRBV30 combines with J gene TRBJ2-6, with D possibly matching TRBD1 (5 bases). Trimming left V 1 base short and J 1 base short, with 11 bases between. Germline V gives CDR1 GTSNPN, CDR2 SVGIG (reference sequence). The CDR3 length is 16 residues. The CDR3 sequence: CAWSGNQGSGANVLTF. The CDR3 region has the DNA TGTGCCTGGAGTGGGAACCAGGGTTCTGGGGCCAACGTCCTGACTTTC.

This clone was counted between two and nine times. The gene calls are TRBV6-5 and TRBJ2-7, with D perhaps TRBD2 (6 bases). This CDR3 contains 13 residues. V was pared by 2 bases and J by 4 bases, with 9 bases between. CDR1 is MNHEY and CDR2 is SVGAGI in the germline V gene. The CDR3 here is CASSYVGGYEQYF. CDR3 bases: TGTGCCAGCAGTTACGTCGGGGGTTACGAGCAGTACTTC.

The chain carries TRBV5-4 and TRBJ2-5, with TRBD2 matching 13 bases. V lost 3 bases and J lost 5; bases outside the gene matches: 7. CDR3 length equals 16 residues. Germline CDR1 reads SGHNT; CDR2 reads YYREEE (reference sequence). This CDR3 is CASSSRTSGSRETQYF. Written as DNA, the CDR3 is TGTGCCAGCAGCTCCCGGACTAGCGGGAGTCGCGAGACCCAGTACTTC.

This clone was picked up a small number of times. V is TRBV6-1 and J is TRBJ1-5, with 9 nucleotides matching TRBD1. Germline V lookup: CDR1 MNHNS, CDR2 SASEGT. This CDR3 is built from 15 residues. Losses at the gene ends were 6 bases for V and 4 bases for J; bases not matched to a gene: 7. The CDR3 protein is CASSEDRGFNQPQHF. In DNA form, the CDR3 reads TGTGCCAGCAGCGAGGACAGGGGATTTAATCAGCCCCAGCATTTT.

V and J are TRBV4-2 and TRBJ2-5; D is unresolved. Near its end, the DNA agrees better with TRBJ2-7, so the J call may be wrong. The length of the CDR3 is 14 residues. In germline, CDR1 is LGHNA, CDR2 YNFKEQ. CDR3 sequence (DNA): TGTGCCAGCAGCCAAGTCGATTTAGACTACGAGCAGTACTTC. Its translation is CASSQVDLDYEQYF.

The V call is TRBV7-2, the J call TRBJ2-3, with TRBD2 matching over 8 bases. The CDR3 is made up of 14 amino acids. Germline V gives CDR1 SGHTA, CDR2 FQGNSA. Germline trimming cut 6 bases from V and 3 bases from J; bases unmatched to any gene: 5. The CDR3 DNA sequence: TGTGCCAGCAGGGCTGCGGGGGGTACAGATACGCAGTATTTT. Translated, it gives CASRAAGGTDTQYF.

The genes are TRBV5-1 and TRBJ2-4, with TRBD2 matching over 11 bases. Unmatched junction bases numbered 3, after V lost 4 bases and J lost 6 bases. CDR1 SGHRS and CDR2 YFSETQ come from the germline V gene. The CDR3 has 14 residues. CDR3 sequence reads: CASSLTSGVNIQYF. Here the CDR3 DNA reads TGCGCCAGCAGCCTGACTAGCGGGGTAAACATTCAGTACTTC.

The V gene is TRBV7-3, the J gene TRBJ2-1; 9 nucleotides agree with TRBD2. This CDR3 has 16 residues. The J segment lost 8 bases and the V segment lost 2 bases, leaving 10 bases of the junction unmatched. CDR1 SGHTA and CDR2 FQGTGA come from the germline V gene. This CDR3 is CASSLYGGRAVDEQFF. The CDR3 coding sequence is TGTGCCAGCAGCTTATACGGCGGGAGGGCCGTGGATGAGCAGTTCTTC.

The chain recombines TRBV2 with TRBJ2-1; TRBD2 agrees at 9 bases. V was clipped by 1 base and J by 9 bases; unmatched bases: 16. The germline V gene encodes CDR1 SNHLY and CDR2 FYNNEI. The CDR3 is 18 amino acids. CDR3 loop: CASSEGSSQREAEVEQFF. The CDR3 DNA reads as TGTGCCAGCAGTGAAGGATCGTCTCAGCGGGAGGCCGAGGTTGAGCAGTTCTTC. The full variable domain, with the rest looked up from reference TRBV2 and TRBJ2-1, is EPEVTQTPSHQVTQMGQEVILRCVPISNHLYFYWYRQILGQKVEFLVSFYNNEISEKSEIFDDQFSVERPDGSNFTLKIRSTKLEDSAMYFCASSEGSSQREAEVEQFFGPGTRLTVL.

This clone was seen a handful of times. The rearrangement joins TRBV6-6 to TRBJ1-1; D perhaps matches TRBD1 (5 bases). Germline lookup yields CDR1 MNHNY and CDR2 SVGAGI (reference sequence). Trimming removed 6 bases from V and 1 base from J, with 15 bases in between. There are 15 residues in the CDR3. CDR3 coding DNA: TGTGCCAGCAGCCGATATCTTACAGGGAACACTGAAGCTTTCTTT. Protein: CASSRYLTGNTEAFF.

This clone has just a few counts. The chain combines TRBV18 with TRBJ2-5, with a tentative D call TRBD2 (5 bases). The germline gives CDR1 KGHSH, CDR2 LQKENI. The CDR3 runs to 14 residues. The germline V and J ends were trimmed by 0 bases and 4 bases, with 9 bases remaining between them. CDR3 sequence: CASSPPEVGETQYF. The CDR3, as DNA: TGTGCCAGCTCACCACCGGAGGTAGGAGAGACCCAGTACTTC.

V usage is TRBV28 and J usage is TRBJ2-6; the match to TRBD1 covers 7 bases. This CDR3 region has 17 residues. The germline gives CDR1 MDHEN, CDR2 SYDVKM. The trim removed 8 bases at V and 1 base at J, leaving 11 bases unmatched. The chain's CDR3 is CASRIQGPLSGANVLTF. In nucleotides, the CDR3 is TGTGCCAGCCGAATACAGGGGCCCCTATCTGGGGCCAACGTCCTGACTTTC.

The chain combines TRBV30 with TRBJ2-1, with D tentatively TRBD2 (5 bases). V was shortened by 1 base and J by 6 bases, with 16 bases between the two germline ends. CDR3 length: 15 residues. Germline CDR1 is GTSNPN and CDR2 is SVGIG (reference sequence). CDR3 loop: CAWSGLGRGSNEQFF. CDR3 coding DNA: TGTGCCTGGAGTGGTTTGGGCAGAGGGTCCAATGAGCAGTTCTTC.

This clone turned up a few times. The rearrangement joins TRBV4-3 to TRBJ1-2; 10 bases line up with TRBD1. Unmatched junction bases numbered 13, after V lost 1 base and J lost 8 bases. The CDR3 has 17 amino acids. CDR1 and CDR2 from the germline V gene are LGHNA and YSLEER. The CDR3 sequence is CASSQVVNRQGAGGYTF. CDR3 coding DNA: TGCGCCAGCAGCCAAGTGGTAAATCGACAGGGGGCCGGCGGCTACACCTTC.

This rearrangement joins TRBV6-5 to TRBJ1-2, with a weak D call TRBD1 (5 bases). Germline V gene lookup returns CDR1 MNHEY and CDR2 SVGAGI. The CDR3 has 14 residues. The V and J ends lost 0 bases and 3 bases respectively, with 8 bases between them. The CDR3 loop reads CASSYSPGDYGYTF. The DNA for the CDR3 is TGTGCCAGCAGTTACTCGCCGGGGGACTATGGCTACACCTTC.

The genes are TRBV30 and TRBJ2-1, with TRBD2 matching over 8 bases. V dropped 5 bases and J dropped 3; count of bases not matched to a gene: 9. The CDR3 consists of 15 residues. The V gene's germline CDR1 is GTSNPN and CDR2 SVGIG (reference sequence). The CDR3 loop reads CAWGPDSGIYNEQFF. In nucleotides, the CDR3 is TGTGCCTGGGGGCCGGATAGCGGGATCTACAATGAGCAGTTCTTC.

This clone was seen only a few times. The V call is TRBV28, the J call TRBJ2-1; 11 bases fit TRBD2. This CDR3 has 15 amino acids. Germline V CDR1 and CDR2: MDHEN, SYDVKM. The V segment lost 5 bases and the J segment 4 bases; nucleotides outside the gene matches: 4. CDR3 residues: CASSTTSGGYNEQFF. CDR3 bases: TGTGCCAGCAGTACTACTAGCGGGGGTTACAATGAGCAGTTCTTC. The full variable domain, its missing parts supplied by reference TRBV28 and TRBJ2-1, is DVKVTQSSRYLVKRTGEKVFLECVQDMDHENMFWYRQDPGLGLRLIYFSYDVKMKEKGDIPEGYSVSREKKERFSLILESASTNQTSMYLCASSTTSGGYNEQFFGPGTRLTVL.

J is TRBJ2-2 and V is TRBV7-9; a possible D gene is TRBD1 (5 bases). V was shortened by 6 bases and J by 6 bases, with 11 bases between the two germline ends. The CDR3 sequence is 13 residues long. CDR1 SEHNR and CDR2 FQNEAQ come from the germline V gene (reference sequence). This CDR3 is CASRSTGSGELFF. For the CDR3, the DNA is TGTGCCAGCAGATCTACAGGCTCCGGGGAGCTGTTTTTT. The full variable domain, with the rest looked up from reference TRBV7-9 and TRBJ2-2, is DTGVSQNPRHKITKRGQNVTFRCDPISEHNRLYWYRQTLGQGPEFLTYFQNEAQLEKSRLLSDRFSAERPKGSFSTLEIQRTEQGDSAMYLCASRSTGSGELFFGEGSRLTVL.

This CDR3 is CAWSVRRQGGTGNTIYF. The CDR3 coding sequence is TGTGCCTGGAGTGTACGACGACAGGGTGGAACTGGAAACACCATATATTTT. The chain uses TRBV30 and TRBJ1-3, with 7 bases that match TRBD1. The germline V gene has CDR1 GTSNPN and CDR2 SVGIG (reference sequence). Trimming cost V 0 bases and J 2 bases; bases outside gene matches: 10. The CDR3 extends over 17 amino acids.